These 2 T cell receptor beta chains share one sample of origin, sequenced in a study of blood T cell repertoires in COVID-19. Assay used: immunoSEQ multiplex PCR; TCRdb lists only in-frame clones, some missing. The data contain some 140,000 clones, over 75% of them singletons. Source material: peripheral blood. Source of these receptors: a man between 60 and 75 years old with COVID-19, enrolled during active disease.

The chain employs TRBV14 and TRBJ1-1, with no clear D. The V end was cut by 1 base, the J end by 4 bases, with 10 bases between. Germline V gene data show CDR1 as SGHDN and CDR2 as FVKESK. The CDR3 sequence is 14 residues long. The CDR3 DNA reads as TGTGCCAGCAGCCAAGCCCTCGTCGGCACTGAAGCTTTCTTT. It yields the protein CASSQALVGTEAFF.

The rearrangement joins TRBV7-2 to TRBJ2-7, with 8 bases matching TRBD1. This CDR3 region has 15 residues. With 2 bases clipped from V and 2 bases from J, the junction kept 5 bases outside the gene matches. Germline V gene lookup returns CDR1 SGHTA and CDR2 FQGNSA. The CDR3 region has the DNA TGTGCCAGCAGCTTATCTGGGACAGGCGCCTACGAGCAGTACTTC. Amino acid sequence: CASSLSGTGAYEQYF.